This T cell receptor (beta chain) was found in a study of response to subunit inactivated influenza vaccine. TCRdb redid the calling of the RT-PCR reads with MiXCR, one entry per CDR3 protein. The sample lists around 760,000 distinct CDR3 sequences, approximately 14% occurring once. This CDR3 region has 15 residues. Germline CDR1 is SGDLS and CDR2 is YYNGEE. The V end was cut by 4 bases, the J end by 6 bases, with 20 bases between. The chain combines TRBV9 with TRBJ2-7, with TRBD2 as a possible D gene (6 bases). Sequenced here: PBMCs from blood, sampled less than 15 days before vaccination. The clonotype comes from a middle-aged man who received an inactivated influenza vaccine. As DNA, the CDR3 is TGTGCCAGCAGCCCCGGGGGTGGAGGCACGACCGAGCAGTACTTC. Translation: CASSPGGGGTTEQYF.